The 8 T cell receptor beta chains below come from one sample, sequenced in a study of OX40 agonist ivuxolimab in advanced cancers. Sequencing was performed with immunoSEQ multiplex PCR; in TCRdb, only in-frame clones are kept and a portion is missing. Of roughly 70,000 clones listed, around 86% are singletons. The material sequenced was CD4+ or CD8+ T cells sorted from blood, taken in a trial of the OX40 agonist ivuxolimab. The receptors shown here come from an adult with an advanced solid tumor such as melanoma, head and neck, liver or kidney cancer.

The chain employs TRBV6-6 and TRBJ1-1; weak D call: TRBD1 (5 bases). Trimming cost V 0 bases and J 10 bases, with 6 bases left between them. This CDR3 is 11 amino acids long. Germline V gene lookup returns CDR1 MNHNY and CDR2 SVGAGI (reference sequence). Here the CDR3 reads CASSYSGVAFF. The CDR3 DNA sequence: TGTGCCAGCAGTTACTCGGGGGTAGCTTTCTTT.

This clone appeared once. V gene TRBV10-3 combines with J gene TRBJ1-2; 7 positions match TRBD1. V lost 5 bases to trimming and J lost 1 base; unmatched junction nucleotides: 7. From germline, CDR1 is ENHRY and CDR2 SYGVKD. CDR3 length equals 15 residues. This chain's CDR3 is CAISFTGEVNYGYTF. The CDR3 DNA is TGTGCCATCAGTTTCACAGGGGAAGTTAACTATGGCTACACCTTC.

V usage is TRBV30 and J usage is TRBJ1-5; 7 bases are shared with TRBD1. The V and J ends lost 1 base and 2 bases, in that order; junction bases with no gene match: 5. CDR1 GTSNPN and CDR2 SVGIG come from the germline V gene (reference sequence). The length of the CDR3 is 15 residues. CDR3 nucleotide sequence: TGTGCCTGGAGTGCGACAGGGAATGGCAATCAGCCCCAGCATTTT. It yields the protein CAWSATGNGNQPQHF.

The rearrangement joins TRBV19 to TRBJ2-3, with 9 bases identical to TRBD2. J lost 6 bases, V lost 8 bases, and 15 bases had no gene match. CDR1 LNHDA and CDR2 SQIVND come from the germline V gene (reference sequence). The CDR3 contains 16 residues. The CDR3 DNA follows: TGTGCCAGTTCAGGACGGGTAGCGGGAGCCCAGGATACGCAGTATTTT. It is translated as CASSGRVAGAQDTQYF.

This clone has just one count. The rearrangement links TRBV19 to TRBJ2-5; 7 bases align to TRBD1. V lost 4 bases to trimming and J lost 3 bases; unmatched junction nucleotides: 2. This CDR3 has 13 amino acids. CDR1 LNHDA and CDR2 SQIVND come from the germline V gene (reference sequence). CDR3 sequence reads: CASSKDREETQYF. DNA of the CDR3: TGTGCCAGTAGTAAAGACAGGGAAGAGACCCAGTACTTC.

This chain uses TRBV7-9 with TRBJ1-2, with TRBD1 matching over 11 bases. The CDR3 spans 16 residues. Trimming at V came to 2 bases and at J to 4 bases, leaving 6 bases not matched to a gene. Looked up from germline, CDR1 is SEHNR and CDR2 is FQNEAQ (reference sequence). The CDR3 DNA follows: TGTGCCAGCAGCTTACCACCGGGACAGGGGGGCTATGGCTACACCTTC. Translating gives CASSLPPGQGGYGYTF.

The chain links TRBV15 to TRBJ2-7; D possibly corresponds to TRBD2 (6 bases). CDR1 and CDR2 (germline): LNHNV, YYDKDF (reference sequence). The V and J ends lost 3 bases and 2 bases respectively, with 17 bases between them. There are 16 residues in the CDR3. CDR3 in DNA: TGTGCCACCAGCAGCAGGGCGGGCGGGGCCGCCTACGAGCAGTACTTC. Translated: CATSSRAGGAAYEQYF.

V usage is TRBV27 and J usage is TRBJ2-7; D is possibly TRBD1 (5 bases). CDR1 and CDR2 (germline): MNHEY, SMNVEV (reference sequence). Trimming removed 6 bases from V and 2 bases from J, with 14 bases in between. CDR3 length: 14 amino acids. CDR3 sequence reads: CASSLADTAYEQYF. In nucleotides, the CDR3 is TGTGCCAGCAGCCTCGCGGACACTGCCTACGAGCAGTACTTC.